A single sample is the source of the 8 T cell receptor beta chains below, sequenced in a study of graft-versus-host responses after intestinal transplantation (dated by TCRdb to the early 2020s). Library generation was performed with the immunoSEQ multiplex PCR assay. Held by TCRdb, this immuneACCESS table contains in-frame sequences only and omits some clones. Under half of the omission traces to an unresolved V gene where checked; the cause of the rest is unknown. This sample gives roughly 97,000 clones in total; about nine tenths of them show up just once. 15% to 20% of the sample lies in the top ten. The source was PBMCs, collected around 68 weeks after intestinal transplant. The receptor source for this set is a human patient who received an intestinal transplant, so some T cells may come from the graft donor.

The chain couples TRBV20-1 to TRBJ2-3; D gene uncertain. Per germline, CDR1 DFQATT and CDR2 SNEGSKA (reference sequence). V dropped 5 bases and J dropped 2 bases, with 5 bases sitting between them. The CDR3 covers 11 residues. CDR3 in amino acids: CSAPHTDTQYF. The CDR3 nucleotides read TGCAGTGCTCCCCACACAGATACGCAGTATTTT.

Notes on this clone: The germline gene is not matched at one end of the junction; a read error may be the cause. The identical CDR3 is also encoded by other nucleotide sequences in the sample. This chain links TRBV19 with TRBJ1-6; the match to TRBD1 covers 7 bases. Germline V lookup: CDR1 LNHDA, CDR2 SQIVND (reference sequence). The CDR3 consists of 13 residues. CDR3 nucleotide sequence: TGTGCCAGTAGTACGGACAGGCCGTCACCCCTCCACTTC. Amino acid sequence: CASSTDRPSPLHF.

The chain joins TRBV28 to TRBJ1-5; no firm D call. Trimming cost V 2 bases and J 2 bases, with 7 bases left between them. This CDR3 region has 14 residues. Germline CDR1 reads MDHEN; CDR2 reads SYDVKM. Here the CDR3 reads CASSLGQGNQPQHF. The CDR3 DNA reads as TGTGCCAGCAGTTTAGGGCAGGGCAATCAGCCCCAGCATTTT.

The chain couples TRBV7-9 to TRBJ2-7, with TRBD1 matching over 9 bases. Germline values: CDR1 SEHNR, CDR2 FQNEAQ (reference sequence). This CDR3 contains 15 residues. V trimming: 5 bases; J trimming: 7 bases; junction bases outside the gene matches: 12. The CDR3 region is CASSHLGTGYEEQYF. CDR3 DNA sequence: TGTGCCAGCAGCCACCTAGGGACAGGGTATGAGGAGCAGTACTTC.

In DNA form, the CDR3 reads TGCGCCAGCAGCACCGAGCACGAGCAGTACTTC. It encodes CASSTEHEQYF. The V call is TRBV5-1, the J call TRBJ2-5, with D unclear. The DNA end lines up better with TRBJ2-7; the J call may be wrong. From germline, CDR1 is SGHRS and CDR2 YFSETQ. The CDR3 consists of 11 residues.

Regarding this clone: The junction departs from germline at one end; a sequencing error may be responsible. V usage is TRBV4-1 and J usage is TRBJ2-7; D is possibly TRBD2 (7 bases). The CDR3 sequence is 15 residues long. The germline gives CDR1 MGHRA, CDR2 YSYEKL. CDR3 DNA: TGCGTCAGCAGACAACAAGGGGGGGCCGGCGTAGAGCAGTACTTC. Amino acid sequence: CVSRQQGGAGVEQYF.

The chain joins TRBV29-1 to TRBJ1-2; D is perhaps TRBD1 (5 bases). The V gene lost 4 bases and the J gene lost 4 bases, with 10 bases spanning the gap. Germline loops: CDR1 SQVTM, CDR2 ANQGSEA. The CDR3 contains 12 residues. CDR3 protein: CSVGNGGYGYTF. DNA for the CDR3: TGCAGCGTTGGTAACGGGGGCTATGGCTACACCTTC.

The J gene is TRBJ1-2, the V gene TRBV7-9, with no clear D. The CDR3 totals 12 residues. V was clipped by 5 bases and J by 4 bases, with 8 bases between them. Per germline, CDR1 SEHNR and CDR2 FQNEAQ (reference sequence). As DNA, the CDR3 is TGTGCCAGCAGCCAAAACACCTATGGCTACACCTTC. Translation gives CASSQNTYGYTF. Full variable domain (remainder filled in from reference TRBV7-9 and TRBJ1-2): DTGVSQNPRHKITKRGQNVTFRCDPISEHNRLYWYRQTLGQGPEFLTYFQNEAQLEKSRLLSDRFSAERPKGSFSTLEIQRTEQGDSAMYLCASSQNTYGYTFGSGTRLTVV.